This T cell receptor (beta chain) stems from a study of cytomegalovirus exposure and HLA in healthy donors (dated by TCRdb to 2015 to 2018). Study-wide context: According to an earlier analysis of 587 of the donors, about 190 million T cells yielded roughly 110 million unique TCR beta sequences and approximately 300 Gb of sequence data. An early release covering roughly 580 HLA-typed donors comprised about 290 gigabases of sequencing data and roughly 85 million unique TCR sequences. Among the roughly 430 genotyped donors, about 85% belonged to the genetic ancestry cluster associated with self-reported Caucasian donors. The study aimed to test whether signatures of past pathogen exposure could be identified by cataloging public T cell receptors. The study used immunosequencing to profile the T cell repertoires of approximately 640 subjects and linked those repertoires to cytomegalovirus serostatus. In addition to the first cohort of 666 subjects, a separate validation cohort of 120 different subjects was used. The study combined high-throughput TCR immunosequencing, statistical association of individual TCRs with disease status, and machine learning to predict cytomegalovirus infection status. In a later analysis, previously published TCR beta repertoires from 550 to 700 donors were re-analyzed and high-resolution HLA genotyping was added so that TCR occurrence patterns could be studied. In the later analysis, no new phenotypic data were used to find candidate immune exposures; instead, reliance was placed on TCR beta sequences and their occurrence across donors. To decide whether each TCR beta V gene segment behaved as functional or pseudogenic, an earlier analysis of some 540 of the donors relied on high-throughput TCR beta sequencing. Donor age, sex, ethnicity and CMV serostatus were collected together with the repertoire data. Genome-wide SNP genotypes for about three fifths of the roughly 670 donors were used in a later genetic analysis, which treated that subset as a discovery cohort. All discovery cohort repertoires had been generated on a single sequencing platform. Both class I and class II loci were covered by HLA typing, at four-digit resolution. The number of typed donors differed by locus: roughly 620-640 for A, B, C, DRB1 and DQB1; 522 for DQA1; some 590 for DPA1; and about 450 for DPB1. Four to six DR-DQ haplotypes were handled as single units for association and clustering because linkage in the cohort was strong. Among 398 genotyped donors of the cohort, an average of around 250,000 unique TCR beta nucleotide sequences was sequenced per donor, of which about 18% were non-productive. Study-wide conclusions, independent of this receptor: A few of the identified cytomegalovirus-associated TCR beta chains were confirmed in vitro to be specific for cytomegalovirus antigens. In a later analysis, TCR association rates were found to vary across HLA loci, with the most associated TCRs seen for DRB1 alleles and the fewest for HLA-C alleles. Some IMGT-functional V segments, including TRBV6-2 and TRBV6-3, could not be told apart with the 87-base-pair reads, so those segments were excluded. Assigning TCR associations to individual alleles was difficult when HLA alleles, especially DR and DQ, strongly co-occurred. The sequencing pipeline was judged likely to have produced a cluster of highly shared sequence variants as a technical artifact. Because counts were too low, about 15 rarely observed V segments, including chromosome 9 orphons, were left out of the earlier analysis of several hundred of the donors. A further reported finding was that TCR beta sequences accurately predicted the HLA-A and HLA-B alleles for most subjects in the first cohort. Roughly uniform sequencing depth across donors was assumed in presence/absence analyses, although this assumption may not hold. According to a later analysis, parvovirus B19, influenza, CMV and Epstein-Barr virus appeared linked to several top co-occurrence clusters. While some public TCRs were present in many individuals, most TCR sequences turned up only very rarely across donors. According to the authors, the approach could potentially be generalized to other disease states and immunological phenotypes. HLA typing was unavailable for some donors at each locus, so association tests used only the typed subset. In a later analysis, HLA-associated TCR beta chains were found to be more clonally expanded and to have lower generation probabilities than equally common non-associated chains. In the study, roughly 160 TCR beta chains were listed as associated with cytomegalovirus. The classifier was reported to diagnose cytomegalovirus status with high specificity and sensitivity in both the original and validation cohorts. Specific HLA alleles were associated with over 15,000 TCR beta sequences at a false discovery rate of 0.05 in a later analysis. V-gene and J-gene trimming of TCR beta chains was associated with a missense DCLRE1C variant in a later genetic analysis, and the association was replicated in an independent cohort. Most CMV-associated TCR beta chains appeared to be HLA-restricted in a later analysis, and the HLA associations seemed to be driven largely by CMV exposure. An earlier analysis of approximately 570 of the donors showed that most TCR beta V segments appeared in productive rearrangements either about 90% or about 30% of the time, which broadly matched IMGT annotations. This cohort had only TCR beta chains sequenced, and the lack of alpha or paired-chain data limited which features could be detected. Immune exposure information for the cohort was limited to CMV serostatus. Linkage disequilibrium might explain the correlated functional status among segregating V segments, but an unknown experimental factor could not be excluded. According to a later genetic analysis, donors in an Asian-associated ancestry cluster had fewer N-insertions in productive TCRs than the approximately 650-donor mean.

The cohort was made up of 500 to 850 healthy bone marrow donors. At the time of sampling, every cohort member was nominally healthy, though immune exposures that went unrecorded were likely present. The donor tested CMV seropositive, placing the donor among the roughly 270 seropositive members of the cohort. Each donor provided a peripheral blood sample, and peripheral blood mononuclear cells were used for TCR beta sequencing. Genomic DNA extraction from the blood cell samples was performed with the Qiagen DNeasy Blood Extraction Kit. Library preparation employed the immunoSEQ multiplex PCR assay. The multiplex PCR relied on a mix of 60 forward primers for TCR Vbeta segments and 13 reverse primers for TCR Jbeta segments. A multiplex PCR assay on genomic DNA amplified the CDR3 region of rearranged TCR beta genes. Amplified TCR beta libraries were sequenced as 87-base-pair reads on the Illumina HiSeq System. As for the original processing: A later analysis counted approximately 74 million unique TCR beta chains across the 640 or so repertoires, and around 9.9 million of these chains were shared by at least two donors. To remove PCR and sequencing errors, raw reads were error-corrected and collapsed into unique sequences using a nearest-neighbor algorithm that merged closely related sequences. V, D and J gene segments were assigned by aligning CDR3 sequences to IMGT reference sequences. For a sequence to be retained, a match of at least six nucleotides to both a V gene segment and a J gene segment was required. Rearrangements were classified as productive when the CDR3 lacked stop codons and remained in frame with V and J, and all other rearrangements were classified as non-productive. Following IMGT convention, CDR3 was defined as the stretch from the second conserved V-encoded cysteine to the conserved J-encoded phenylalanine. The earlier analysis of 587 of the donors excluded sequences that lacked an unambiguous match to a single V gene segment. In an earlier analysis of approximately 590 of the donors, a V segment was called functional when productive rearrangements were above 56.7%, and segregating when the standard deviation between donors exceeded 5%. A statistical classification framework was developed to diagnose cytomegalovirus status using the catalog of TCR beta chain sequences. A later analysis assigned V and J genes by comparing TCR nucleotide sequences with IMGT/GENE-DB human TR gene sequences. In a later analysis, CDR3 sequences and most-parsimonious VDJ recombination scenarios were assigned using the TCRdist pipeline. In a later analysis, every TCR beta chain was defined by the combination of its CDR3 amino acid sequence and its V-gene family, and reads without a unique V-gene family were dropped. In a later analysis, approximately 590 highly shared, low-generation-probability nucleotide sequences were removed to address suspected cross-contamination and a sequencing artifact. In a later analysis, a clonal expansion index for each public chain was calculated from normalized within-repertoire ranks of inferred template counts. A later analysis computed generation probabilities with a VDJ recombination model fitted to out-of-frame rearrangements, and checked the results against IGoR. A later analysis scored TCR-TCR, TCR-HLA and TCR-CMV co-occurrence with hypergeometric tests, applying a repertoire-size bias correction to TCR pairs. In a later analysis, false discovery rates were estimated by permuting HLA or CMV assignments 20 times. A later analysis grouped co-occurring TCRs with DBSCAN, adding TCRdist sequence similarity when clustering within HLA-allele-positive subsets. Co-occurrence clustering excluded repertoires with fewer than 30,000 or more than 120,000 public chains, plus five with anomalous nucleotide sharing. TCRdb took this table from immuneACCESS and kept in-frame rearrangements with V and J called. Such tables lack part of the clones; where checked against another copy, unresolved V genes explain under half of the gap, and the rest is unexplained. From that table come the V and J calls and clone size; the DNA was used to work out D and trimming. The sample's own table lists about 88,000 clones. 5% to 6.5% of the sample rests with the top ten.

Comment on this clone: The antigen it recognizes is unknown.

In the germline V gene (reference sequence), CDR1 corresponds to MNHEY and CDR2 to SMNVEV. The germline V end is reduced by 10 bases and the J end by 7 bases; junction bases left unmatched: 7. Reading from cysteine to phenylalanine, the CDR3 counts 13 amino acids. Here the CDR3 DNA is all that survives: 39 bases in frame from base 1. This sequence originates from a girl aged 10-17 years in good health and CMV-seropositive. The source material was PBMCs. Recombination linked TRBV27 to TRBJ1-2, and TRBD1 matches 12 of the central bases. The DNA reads TGTGCCACCGGGACAGGGGGCGCGAGTGGCTACACCTTC. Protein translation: CATGTGGASGYTF.